This TCR beta chain was recovered during a study of CD8 T cells in Susac syndrome. The CDR3 runs to 13 residues. CDR1 SQVTM and CDR2 ANQGSEA come from the germline V gene. The V gene lost 8 bases and the J gene lost 4 bases, with 17 bases spanning the gap. RNA was extracted with the RNeasy kit, and a quantity of roughly 0.5 to 1 ug was reverse transcribed using random hexamers. TCRdb processed the immunoSEQ multiplex PCR reads anew with MiXCR; each CDR3 protein has one entry. The sample has about 240,000 distinct CDR3 sequences, approximately 95% seen once. The sample comprised CD4+ T cells from PBMCs. The origin of this receptor is a human donor with Susac syndrome. The chain recombines TRBV29-1 with TRBJ1-2, with D possibly TRBD1 on 5 matching bases. In DNA form, the CDR3 reads TGCAGCTCGGTTTCGGGGGGAGGCTATGGCTACACCTTC. Translating it yields CSSVSGGGYGYTF.